What follows are 5 T cell receptor beta chains derived from one specimen sequenced in a study of CD8 T cells in Susac syndrome (dated by TCRdb to the late 2010s). The library was produced with the immunoSEQ multiplex PCR assay. RNA was extracted using the RNeasy kit, and roughly 0.5 to 1 ug of the RNA was reverse transcribed with random hexamers. TCRdb ran its own pipeline on the public reads, namely fastp trimming at Q25 and MiXCR clone calling, and kept in-frame beta chains. Rows merge per CDR3 protein into single entries with the most common DNA and genes. For this sample there are tens of thousands of distinct CDR3 sequences; approximately 95% appear just once. Roughly 0.42% of the sample comes from the top ten. The sample was CD8+ T cells from PBMCs. The source of these receptors is a human donor with multiple sclerosis.

The rearrangement links TRBV7-3 to TRBJ1-1, with D possibly TRBD1 on 5 matching bases. Per germline, CDR1 SGHTA and CDR2 FQGTGA. The V gene lost 1 base and the J gene lost 8 bases, with 11 bases spanning the gap. The CDR3 loop spans 13 amino acids. CDR3 DNA: TGTGCCAGCAGCTTAATAGCGGGGGAGGAAGCTTTCTTT. This codes for CASSLIAGEEAFF.

This chain uses TRBV29-1 with TRBJ2-7; TRBD1 matches 9 bases. Germline V gene sequence: CDR1 SQVTM, CDR2 ANQGSEA. CDR3 size: 14 residues. The ends lost 1 base at V and 7 bases at J; junction bases unmatched: 8. CDR3 residues: CSVEGYRGRWEQYF. CDR3 nucleotides: TGCAGCGTTGAAGGGTACAGGGGGCGATGGGAGCAGTACTTC.

This chain joins TRBV11-2 and TRBJ1-1; tentatively, D is TRBD1 (5 bases). The V end was cut by 1 base, the J end by 1 base, with 10 bases between. The CDR3 is made up of 15 amino acids. From germline, CDR1 is SGHAT and CDR2 FQNNGV. The CDR3 nucleotides are TGTGCCAGCAGCTTAGTGACAGAAGAGAACACTGAAGCTTTCTTT. Its translation: CASSLVTEENTEAFF.

The chain couples TRBV7-9 to TRBJ1-3, with 8 bases that match TRBD1. The CDR3 sequence is 15 residues long. J lost 3 bases, V lost 4 bases, and 5 bases had no gene match. CDR1 and CDR2 (germline): SEHNR, FQNEAQ (reference sequence). The CDR3 is CASSSGTGGGNTIYF. CDR3 nucleotides: TGTGCCAGCAGCTCGGGGACAGGTGGTGGAAACACCATATATTTT.

The chain links TRBV29-1 to TRBJ1-1; D gene uncertain. This CDR3 is 12 amino acids long. Trimming shortened V by 3 bases and J by 1 base, and 6 bases separated the two germline ends. In germline, CDR1 is SQVTM, CDR2 ANQGSEA. CDR3 nucleotide sequence: TGCAGCGTTGACGGCTGGAACACTGAAGCTTTCTTT. Translating it yields CSVDGWNTEAFF.